A single sample is the source of the 26 T cell receptor beta chains below, sequenced in a study of human T cells and chemical hapten exposure. Sample time point: patch test 1, 2 weeks after DPC sensitization. Treatment of the sample: therapeutic diphenylcyclopropenone sensitization with weekly scalp DPC. TCRdb re-called the RACE reads with MiXCR, one entry per CDR3 protein. This table holds around 190,000 distinct CDR3 sequences, 20% to 25% found once. The sample in question was whole blood, obtained in connection with sensitization to the hapten diphenylcyclopropenone (DPC). The receptor source for this set is a woman in her 50s with alopecia areata. Some clones in this sample may be carry-over from other donors' samples.

This clonotype was seen only a few times. V is TRBV10-3 and J is TRBJ2-3, with 7 bases matching TRBD1. This CDR3 region has 16 residues. Germline-derived CDR1 and CDR2 are ENHRY and SYGVKD. With V trimmed by 3 bases and J by 2 bases, 8 bases remained unmatched. The CDR3 DNA sequence: TGTGCCATCAGTGAAACACAGGGGACCAACACAGATACGCAGTATTTT. Protein product: CAISETQGTNTDTQYF.

Only a few counts were recorded for this clonotype. The chain has TRBV30 and TRBJ2-1; 7 bases line up with TRBD2. The CDR3 consists of 13 residues. V was clipped by 1 base and J by 5 bases; unmatched bases: 2. Looked up from germline, CDR1 is GTSNPN and CDR2 is SVGIG (reference sequence). The CDR3, as DNA: TGTGCCTGGAGTGGGGCGGGGGACAATGAGCAGTTCTTC. The encoded protein is CAWSGAGDNEQFF.

This clonotype was detected a few times. The chain employs TRBV5-5 and TRBJ1-3; 7 bases are a match to TRBD1. Trimming removed 7 bases from V and 0 bases from J; junction bases left unmatched: 13. This CDR3 contains 17 residues. The germline gives CDR1 SGHKS, CDR2 YYEKEE (reference sequence). As DNA, the CDR3 is TGTGCCAGCTGCCCGGGGGACAGCCAGTCCTCTGGAAACACCATATATTTT. Protein sequence: CASCPGDSQSSGNTIYF.

The chain carries TRBV7-9 and TRBJ2-1, with a tentative D call TRBD2 (6 bases). Looked up from germline, CDR1 is SEHNR and CDR2 is FQNEAQ (reference sequence). The ends were cut back, 3 bases at V and 7 bases at J, with 13 bases in the middle. The CDR3 length is 14 residues. The DNA for the CDR3 is TGTGCCAGCAGCTTTGACTCGGGACTGAATGAGCAGTTCTTC. As protein: CASSFDSGLNEQFF.

The J gene is TRBJ2-1, the V gene TRBV4-2, with 9 bases fitting TRBD2. CDR1 and CDR2 from the germline V gene are LGHNA and YNFKEQ. Unmatched junction bases numbered 13, after V lost 4 bases and J lost 6 bases. The CDR3 totals 17 residues. The CDR3 loop is CASSLTPGTSSINEQFF. The CDR3 nucleotides read TGTGCCAGCAGCCTTACCCCCGGGACTAGCAGCATCAATGAGCAGTTCTTC.

This clonotype was observed at least ten times. The J gene is TRBJ2-3, the V gene TRBV7-9; no clear D gene. The CDR3 length is 11 residues. Germline V gene data show CDR1 as SEHNR and CDR2 as FQNEAQ (reference sequence). The V and J ends lost 4 bases and 5 bases respectively, with 4 bases between them. CDR3 sequence: CASSWGDTQYF. CDR3 nucleotide sequence: TGTGCCAGCAGCTGGGGAGATACGCAGTATTTT.

The rearrangement joins TRBV29-1 to TRBJ2-1; D possibly corresponds to TRBD1 (6 bases). The germline gives CDR1 SQVTM, CDR2 ANQGSEA. Trimming removed 4 bases at V and 4 bases at J, with 17 bases between. The CDR3 runs to 15 residues. The CDR3 DNA is TGCAGCGTTGCCATGGGCAGGGGCTCGTACAATGAGCAGTTCTTC. Protein: CSVAMGRGSYNEQFF.

This clonotype was seen a few times. The chain combines TRBV29-1 with TRBJ2-7, with unresolved D. V was clipped by 3 bases and J by 7 bases, with 10 bases between them. There are 11 residues in the CDR3. Germline values: CDR1 SQVTM, CDR2 ANQGSEA. The CDR3 reads CSVDFGYEQYF. The CDR3 bases are TGCAGCGTTGATTTTGGGTATGAGCAGTACTTC.

This clonotype was detected a few times. The V and J genes are TRBV27 and TRBJ2-7, with D hard to call. CDR3 length: 13 amino acids. The V gene lost 2 bases and the J gene lost 3 bases, with 8 bases spanning the gap. CDR1 is MNHEY and CDR2 is SMNVEV in the germline V gene (reference sequence). The DNA for the CDR3 is TGTGCCAGCAGTTTACAACCGGACTACGAGCAGTACTTC. Amino acid sequence: CASSLQPDYEQYF.

This clonotype has just a few counts. The chain links TRBV4-2 to TRBJ2-1; 7 bases are shared with TRBD2. The CDR3 runs 16 residues. CDR1 and CDR2 (germline): LGHNA, YNFKEQ. The trim removed 0 bases at V and 4 bases at J, leaving 6 bases unmatched. The CDR3 region has the DNA TGTGCCAGCAGCCAAGATATAGGACTAGGGTACAATGAGCAGTTCTTC. Protein: CASSQDIGLGYNEQFF.

This clonotype was counted between two and nine times. V usage is TRBV5-1 and J usage is TRBJ1-4; D gene ambiguous. CDR1 SGHRS and CDR2 YFSETQ come from the germline V gene. V lost 0 bases and J lost 8, with 11 bases in between. The CDR3 contains 14 residues. CDR3 sequence (DNA): TGCGCCAGCAGCTTGGGACCCTCGGACGAAAAACTGTTTTTT. It codes for CASSLGPSDEKLFF.

The J gene is TRBJ2-7, the V gene TRBV6-1; 7 positions agree with TRBD2. V trimming: 3 bases; J trimming: 1 base; junction bases outside the gene matches: 6. The CDR3 loop spans 15 amino acids. Germline V lookup: CDR1 MNHNS, CDR2 SASEGT. The CDR3 protein is CASSELAGDSYEQYF. As DNA, the CDR3 is TGTGCCAGCAGTGAGTTGGCGGGAGATTCCTACGAGCAGTACTTC.

This clonotype showed up just a few times. The chain couples TRBV7-9 to TRBJ1-1; D is uncertain. Trimming left V 2 bases short and J 6 bases short, with 10 bases between. This CDR3 has 13 residues. CDR1 and CDR2 from the germline V gene are SEHNR and FQNEAQ (reference sequence). The CDR3 spells CASSLLQTSEAFF. In DNA, the CDR3 is TGTGCCAGCAGCTTACTGCAGACGTCTGAAGCTTTCTTT.

The genes are TRBV20-1 and TRBJ2-5; 13 bases are a match to TRBD2. From germline, CDR1 is DFQATT and CDR2 SNEGSKA (reference sequence). J lost 2 bases, V lost 3 bases, and 9 bases had no gene match. The CDR3 is 17 amino acids. The CDR3 region is CSASGTSGNYGQETQYF. CDR3 in DNA: TGCAGTGCTAGTGGGACTAGCGGGAACTATGGTCAAGAGACCCAGTACTTC.

Only a few counts were recorded for this clonotype. This rearrangement joins TRBV3-1 to TRBJ1-1; weak D call: TRBD1 (5 bases). Germline V gene sequence: CDR1 LGHDT, CDR2 YNNKEL (reference sequence). The CDR3 sequence is 14 residues long. V lost 3 bases and J lost 0, with 8 bases in between. The CDR3 DNA follows: TGTGCCAGCAGCCATGGGACTCTGAACACTGAAGCTTTCTTT. This codes for CASSHGTLNTEAFF. The whole variable domain, filled in from reference TRBV3-1 and TRBJ1-1, reads DTAVSQTPKYLVTQMGNDKSIKCEQNLGHDTMYWYKQDSKKFLKIMFSYNNKELIINETVPNRFSPKSPDKAHLNLHINSLELGDSAVYFCASSHGTLNTEAFFGQGTRLTVV.

This clonotype has a handful of counts. This chain uses TRBV29-1 with TRBJ2-3; TRBD2 agrees at 7 bases. CDR3 size: 15 residues. Germline V gene lookup returns CDR1 SQVTM and CDR2 ANQGSEA. Germline trimming cut 1 base from V and 2 bases from J; bases unmatched to any gene: 6. For the CDR3, the DNA is TGCAGCGTTGAAGGGAAGCGGGACTACACAGATACGCAGTATTTT. Translated, it gives CSVEGKRDYTDTQYF.

This clonotype was counted between two and nine times. This chain links TRBV4-1 with TRBJ2-6; a possible D gene is TRBD1 (5 bases). Germline-derived CDR1 and CDR2 are MGHRA and YSYEKL. This CDR3 has 17 amino acids. The germline V and J ends were trimmed by 0 bases and 2 bases, with 11 bases remaining between them. CDR3 sequence: CASSQDFRAAGANVLTF. The CDR3 DNA is TGCGCCAGCAGCCAAGATTTCAGGGCCGCTGGGGCCAACGTCCTGACTTTC.

This clonotype was found a few times. The chain joins TRBV29-1 to TRBJ2-1; 7 bases line up with TRBD2. This CDR3 is built from 15 residues. J was trimmed by 4 bases and V by 3 bases; bases with no gene match: 9. The germline CDR1 and CDR2 sequences are SQVTM and ANQGSEA. CDR3 loop: CSVDSPRESYNEQFF. Here the CDR3 DNA reads TGCAGCGTTGATTCCCCGCGGGAGAGTTACAATGAGCAGTTCTTC.

This clonotype came up a few times. The chain employs TRBV25-1 and TRBJ2-3; 12 bases are a match to TRBD2. Per germline, CDR1 MGHDK and CDR2 SYGVNS. The CDR3 consists of 18 residues. V lost 5 bases, J lost 3 bases, and 12 bases stayed unmatched. Here the CDR3 reads CASSPPPLGTSGTDTQYF. CDR3 DNA sequence: TGTGCCAGCAGTCCACCTCCTCTAGGGACTAGCGGGACAGATACGCAGTATTTT.

In its sample, this clonotype was seen many times. The chain has TRBV7-9 and TRBJ1-5; no reliable D call. CDR1 and CDR2 from the germline V gene are SEHNR and FQNEAQ (reference sequence). Trimming took off 3 bases at V and 5 bases at J, with 8 bases between the two ends. The CDR3 totals 13 residues. The CDR3 DNA is TGTGCCAGCAGCTTGTCGGGGTATCAGCCCCAGCATTTT. It specifies CASSLSGYQPQHF.

V usage is TRBV20-1 and J usage is TRBJ2-1; the match to TRBD2 covers 9 bases. The CDR3 has 15 residues. Germline values: CDR1 DFQATT, CDR2 SNEGSKA (reference sequence). V was clipped by 1 base and J by 4 bases; unmatched bases: 5. The CDR3 region is CSARGSGGLYNEQFF. DNA of the CDR3: TGCAGTGCTAGAGGTAGCGGGGGCTTATACAATGAGCAGTTCTTC.

The J gene is TRBJ2-1, the V gene TRBV12-3 or TRBV12-4; 14 positions agree with TRBD2. The CDR3 is made up of 16 amino acids. V dropped 6 bases and J dropped 4; count of bases not matched to a gene: 5. The CDR3 protein is CASRTGTSGGYNEQFF. The CDR3 DNA reads as TGTGCCAGCAGAACGGGGACTAGCGGGGGTTACAATGAGCAGTTCTTC.

The chain uses TRBV5-1 and TRBJ2-1; TRBD2 aligns across 13 bases. CDR1 and CDR2 (germline): SGHRS, YFSETQ. V shed 5 bases, J shed 0 bases, and the junction held 8 bases outside the gene matches. The CDR3 contains 18 residues. CDR3 loop: CASRTNGLAGASYNEQFF. The CDR3 region has the DNA TGCGCCAGCAGGACCAACGGACTAGCGGGAGCCTCCTACAATGAGCAGTTCTTC.

This rearrangement joins TRBV20-1 to TRBJ1-2; 7 bases map to TRBD1. J gave up 3 bases and V 3 bases, and 1 base lay outside the gene matches. Germline CDR1 is DFQATT and CDR2 is SNEGSKA (reference sequence). The CDR3 covers 12 residues. This chain's CDR3 is CSASGTDYGYTF. Here the CDR3 DNA reads TGCAGTGCTAGTGGGACAGACTATGGCTACACCTTC.

The chain recombines TRBV6-6 with TRBJ2-3; TRBD2 matches 11 bases. This CDR3 spans 17 amino acids. Germline V CDR1 and CDR2: MNHNY, SVGAGI (reference sequence). V shed 2 bases and J 3 bases; nucleotides not matched to a gene: 7. The CDR3, as DNA: TGTGCCAGCAGTTACAGTCTGGTAGCGGGAGGGACAGATACGCAGTATTTT. Translated: CASSYSLVAGGTDTQYF.

This clonotype was picked up a small number of times. CDR3 protein: CASSLLDGEQFF. As DNA, the CDR3 is TGCGCCAGCAGCTTGCTAGACGGTGAGCAGTTCTTC. The genes are TRBV5-1 and TRBJ2-1; D call uncertain. The CDR3 has 12 residues. Trimming removed 1 base at V and 9 bases at J, with 8 bases between. Per the germline V gene, CDR1 is SGHRS and CDR2 is YFSETQ.